This entry lists 25 T cell receptor beta chains sequenced from one sample in a study of post-analysis software for immune sequencing data. General study points: Controls showed lower frequencies than patients for five TRBV segments, and TRBV5-6, TRBV5-1 and TRBV20-1 were among these.

Unique molecular identifiers tagged the TCR beta cDNA libraries. TCRdb passed the PCR reads through MiXCR, listing each CDR3 protein once. The sample lists about 770,000 distinct CDR3 sequences, roughly 46% occurring once. Antigens of these TCRs are unknown. The sample was blood. These receptors came from a girl between 10 and 17 years old with multiple sclerosis.

This clonotype appeared a few times. The rearrangement links TRBV6-6 to TRBJ2-3; no definite D call. The CDR3 covers 12 residues. Germline V gene lookup returns CDR1 MNHNY and CDR2 SVGAGI (reference sequence). V lost 7 bases to trimming and J lost 1 base, with 6 bases between them. For the CDR3, the DNA is TGTGCCAGCAAACGTGGCACAGATACGCAGTATTTT. It codes for CASKRGTDTQYF.

This chain joins TRBV29-1 and TRBJ2-7; TRBD2 matches at 12 bases. The CDR3 runs to 17 residues. CDR1 and CDR2 (germline): SQVTM, ANQGSEA. The J segment lost 1 base and the V segment lost 4 bases, leaving 11 bases of the junction unmatched. The CDR3: CSVGLAGGTFLSYEQYF. For the CDR3, the DNA is TGCAGCGTTGGTCTAGCGGGAGGGACTTTTCTTTCCTACGAGCAGTACTTC.

The gene calls are TRBV6-6 and TRBJ2-6; D might be TRBD1 (5 bases). Germline V gene sequence: CDR1 MNHNY, CDR2 SVGAGI (reference sequence). Trimming shortened V by 5 bases and J by 2 bases, and 7 bases separated the two germline ends. The CDR3 extends over 14 amino acids. This CDR3 is CASSPGPGANVLTF. CDR3 nucleotides: TGTGCCAGCAGTCCAGGGCCTGGGGCCAACGTCCTGACTTTC.

The J gene is TRBJ1-1, the V gene TRBV3-1; 12 nucleotides agree with TRBD1. The length of the CDR3 is 17 residues. The V segment lost 6 bases and the J segment 7 bases; nucleotides outside the gene matches: 15. The germline V gene encodes CDR1 LGHDT and CDR2 YNNKEL (reference sequence). DNA of the CDR3: TGTGCCAGCAGTGTCACACCATCCGGGACAGGGGGCAGTGAAGCTTTCTTT. Translation gives CASSVTPSGTGGSEAFF.

The chain employs TRBV5-1 and TRBJ1-4; no clear D gene. V shed 0 bases and J shed 0 bases, with 6 bases lying between them. The CDR3 is 15 amino acids. In germline, CDR1 is SGHRS, CDR2 YFSETQ. The CDR3 bases are TGCGCCAGCAGCTTGGGATCGTCAACTAATGAAAAACTGTTTTTT. Translating gives CASSLGSSTNEKLFF.

The genes are TRBV7-2 and TRBJ2-3; the D is unclear. This CDR3 contains 10 residues. The germline V gene has CDR1 SGHTA and CDR2 FQGNSA. Deletions cut 10 bases from V and 6 bases from J, with 8 bases between. CDR3 loop: CAIGSDTQYF. The CDR3 bases are TGTGCCATCGGGTCGGATACGCAGTATTTT.

This rearrangement joins TRBV4-3 to TRBJ2-7; 10 bases agree with TRBD2. J gave up 0 bases and V 0 bases, and 8 bases lay outside the gene matches. Germline CDR1 and CDR2: LGHNA and YSLEER. The CDR3 covers 18 residues. The CDR3 nucleotides read TGCGCCAGCAGCCAAGATCGGCTCGTAGCGGGAGGCTCCTACGAGCAGTACTTC. Its protein product is CASSQDRLVAGGSYEQYF.

This sequence joins TRBV12-3 or TRBV12-4 and TRBJ1-4; no definite D call. V lost 6 bases and J 8 bases, leaving 13 bases between the germline ends. The CDR3 consists of 13 residues. The DNA for the CDR3 is TGTGCCAGCAGCTCCTCCCGGGCAGAAAAACTGTTTTTT. It is translated as CASSSSRAEKLFF.

The chain carries TRBV29-1 and TRBJ2-3; 7 nucleotides align to TRBD2. Germline CDR1 is SQVTM and CDR2 is ANQGSEA. The CDR3 has 14 amino acids. V lost 4 bases to trimming and J lost 4 bases; unmatched junction nucleotides: 8. The DNA for the CDR3 is TGCAGCGTTGGGGGTCGACTAGCTCCAGATACGCAGTATTTT. This translates into CSVGGRLAPDTQYF.

This chain connects TRBV10-3 to TRBJ2-1; the match to TRBD2 covers 8 bases. The V gene's germline CDR1 is ENHRY and CDR2 SYGVKD. The CDR3 extends over 11 amino acids. V was clipped by 7 bases and J by 7 bases; unmatched bases: 0. The CDR3 sequence is CAITGGNEQFF. The CDR3 DNA reads as TGTGCCATCACGGGGGGGAATGAGCAGTTCTTC.

This clonotype appeared a few times. This sequence joins TRBV10-3 and TRBJ2-4; 10 bases map to TRBD2. The DNA end lines up better with TRBJ2-5; the J call may be wrong. The CDR3 runs to 17 residues. Germline V gives CDR1 ENHRY, CDR2 SYGVKD. The DNA for the CDR3 is TGTGCCATCAGTGAGTCGTCTAGCGGGAGAGCGAAGGAGACCCAGTACTTC. Encoded protein: CAISESSSGRAKETQYF.

This clonotype was seen only once. The chain combines TRBV7-2 with TRBJ2-1, with D perhaps TRBD2 (6 bases). Germline V gives CDR1 SGHTA, CDR2 FQGNSA. Deletions cut 1 base from V and 8 bases from J, with 18 bases between. This CDR3 is built from 16 residues. CDR3 DNA: TGTGCCAGCAGCTTAGGAAGGCAGCAGTGGGGGGATGAGCAGTTCTTC. Translation: CASSLGRQQWGDEQFF.

This sequence joins TRBV9 and TRBJ1-5; 9 bases fit TRBD1. CDR1 SGDLS and CDR2 YYNGEE come from the germline V gene. Trimming cost V 3 bases and J 5 bases; bases outside gene matches: 3. The CDR3 consists of 14 residues. DNA of the CDR3: TGTGCCAGCAGCGCAACAGGGGGCGATCAGCCCCAGCATTTT. Its translation is CASSATGGDQPQHF.

The chain joins TRBV10-3 to TRBJ2-4; perhaps TRBD1 as D (6 bases). The germline V gene encodes CDR1 ENHRY and CDR2 SYGVKD. This CDR3 has 16 residues. The ends were cut back, 0 bases at V and 1 base at J, with 10 bases in the middle. CDR3 amino acids: CAISESLGAAKNIQYF. CDR3 nucleotides: TGTGCCATCAGTGAGTCTTTGGGGGCTGCCAAAAACATTCAGTACTTC.

V is TRBV6-5 and J is TRBJ1-4, with TRBD1 matching over 8 bases. Germline trimming cut 6 bases from V and 3 bases from J; bases unmatched to any gene: 6. There are 15 residues in the CDR3. The germline V gene has CDR1 MNHEY and CDR2 SVGAGI. As DNA, the CDR3 is TGTGCCAGCAGGGGGCAGGGGGCGGCTAATGAAAAACTGTTTTTT. It encodes CASRGQGAANEKLFF.

A note on this clonotype: Sequence at one end of the junction differs from germline and may be a read error. The J gene is TRBJ2-3, the V gene TRBV4-3; D not certain. Germline CDR1 reads LGHNA; CDR2 reads YSLEER. The CDR3 has 15 amino acids. The CDR3 DNA reads as TGCGCCAGTAGCCAATATGTCCCTAGCACAGATACGCAGTATTTT. It codes for CASSQYVPSTDTQYF.

The chain has TRBV6-2 or TRBV6-3 and TRBJ2-2; the D is unclear. Trimming pared 0 bases from V and 5 bases from J, leaving 7 bases between. Per the germline V gene, CDR1 is MNHEY and CDR2 is SVGEGT. The CDR3 covers 14 residues. The CDR3 DNA reads TGTGCCAGCAGTTACTCCGGCATAACCGGGGAGCTGTTTTTT. This sequence encodes CASSYSGITGELFF.

This CDR3 is CAPRGGTQPQHF. In DNA form, the CDR3 reads TGTGCCCCTCGGGGGGGCACTCAGCCCCAGCATTTT. The rearrangement uses TRBV15 and TRBJ1-5, with a tentative D call TRBD1 (6 bases). The V end lost 11 bases, the J end lost 6 bases, and 14 bases lay between the germline ends. From germline, CDR1 is LNHNV and CDR2 YYDKDF (reference sequence). The length of the CDR3 is 12 residues.

This clonotype was detected only a few times. This chain links TRBV4-3 with TRBJ2-1, with D uncertain. This CDR3 has 15 residues. The V end lost 0 bases, the J end lost 2 bases, and 8 bases lay between the germline ends. CDR1 is LGHNA and CDR2 is YSLEER in the germline V gene. The CDR3 sequence is CASSQERYPYNEQFF. CDR3 nucleotide sequence: TGCGCCAGCAGCCAAGAAAGGTATCCCTACAATGAGCAGTTCTTC.

The V call is TRBV5-5, the J call TRBJ2-1; D is possibly TRBD2 (5 bases). Trimming removed 3 bases from V and 6 bases from J, with 16 bases in between. CDR3 length: 15 amino acids. CDR1 is SGHKS, CDR2 YYEKEE, per germline (reference sequence). The CDR3 DNA is TGTGCCAGCAGCTCAGGACTTAGGGATTTCAATGAGCAGTTCTTC. Encoded protein: CASSSGLRDFNEQFF.

This chain links TRBV5-1 with TRBJ2-1; D gene uncertain. Germline values: CDR1 SGHRS, CDR2 YFSETQ. The CDR3 length is 13 residues. V was shortened by 0 bases and J by 6 bases, with 7 bases between the two germline ends. The CDR3 region is CASSLVLSNEQFF. The CDR3 region has the DNA TGCGCCAGCAGCTTGGTTTTGAGCAATGAGCAGTTCTTC.

This clonotype has a handful of counts. The chain carries TRBV9 and TRBJ1-2; possible D gene TRBD1, 5 bases. The germline CDR1 and CDR2 sequences are SGDLS and YYNGEE. Trimming removed 3 bases from V and 8 bases from J, with 14 bases in between. CDR3 size: 13 residues. DNA for the CDR3: TGTGCCAGCAGCGGTAGACAGCTCGGAGGCTACACCTTC. This sequence encodes CASSGRQLGGYTF.

This chain uses TRBV4-1 with TRBJ2-2; D might be TRBD1 (7 bases). CDR1 and CDR2 (germline): MGHRA, YSYEKL. The CDR3 runs 17 residues. V was clipped by 0 bases and J by 1 base, with 12 bases between them. CDR3 coding DNA: TGCGCCAGCAGCCAAGAAGGGGGGACAGTGAACACCGGGGAGCTGTTTTTT. Its translation is CASSQEGGTVNTGELFF.

The chain carries TRBV4-1 and TRBJ1-2, with D possibly matching TRBD1 (5 bases). Germline values: CDR1 MGHRA, CDR2 YSYEKL. The CDR3 runs 14 residues. The ends were cut back, 0 bases at V and 8 bases at J, with 13 bases in the middle. DNA of the CDR3: TGCGCCAGCAGCCAAGAGATGAGGGGAGGCGGCTACACCTTC. It is translated as CASSQEMRGGGYTF.

The chain links TRBV10-3 to TRBJ2-7; D not resolved. Germline V gene data show CDR1 as ENHRY and CDR2 as SYGVKD. CDR3 length equals 13 residues. V lost 0 bases to trimming and J lost 4 bases, with 7 bases between them. The CDR3, as DNA: TGTGCCATCAGTGAGTCGGTACATTACGAGCAGTACTTC. Residues: CAISESVHYEQYF.